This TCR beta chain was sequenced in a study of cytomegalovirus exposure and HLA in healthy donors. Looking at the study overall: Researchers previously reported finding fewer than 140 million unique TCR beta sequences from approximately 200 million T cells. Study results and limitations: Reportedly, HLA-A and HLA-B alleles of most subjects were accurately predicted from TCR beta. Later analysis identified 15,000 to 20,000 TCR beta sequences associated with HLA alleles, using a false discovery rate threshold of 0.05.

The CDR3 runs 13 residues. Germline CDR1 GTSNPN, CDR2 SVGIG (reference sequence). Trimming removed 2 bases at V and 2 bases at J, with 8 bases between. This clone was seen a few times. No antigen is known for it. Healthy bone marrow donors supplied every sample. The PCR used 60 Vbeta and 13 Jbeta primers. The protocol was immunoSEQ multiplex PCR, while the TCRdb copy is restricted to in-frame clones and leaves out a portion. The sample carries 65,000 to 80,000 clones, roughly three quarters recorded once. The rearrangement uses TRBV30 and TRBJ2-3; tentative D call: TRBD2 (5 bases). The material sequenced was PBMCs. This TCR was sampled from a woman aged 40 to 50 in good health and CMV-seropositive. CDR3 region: CAWSTGNTDTQYF. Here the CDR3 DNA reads TGTGCCTGGAGTACGGGAAACACAGATACGCAGTATTTT.